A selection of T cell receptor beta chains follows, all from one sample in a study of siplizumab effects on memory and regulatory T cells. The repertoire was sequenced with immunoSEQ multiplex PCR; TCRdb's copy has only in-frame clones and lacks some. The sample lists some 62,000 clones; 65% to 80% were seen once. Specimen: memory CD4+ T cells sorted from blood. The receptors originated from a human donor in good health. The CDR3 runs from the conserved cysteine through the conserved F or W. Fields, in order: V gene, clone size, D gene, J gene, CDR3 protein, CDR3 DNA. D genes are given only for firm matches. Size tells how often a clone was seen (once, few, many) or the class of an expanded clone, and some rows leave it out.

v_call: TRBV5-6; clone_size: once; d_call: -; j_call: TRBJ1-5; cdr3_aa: CASSAAVDQPQHF; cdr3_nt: TGTGCCAGCAGCGCTGCAGTAGATCAGCCCCAGCATTTT
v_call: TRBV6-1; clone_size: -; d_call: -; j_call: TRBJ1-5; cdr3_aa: CASSDRGGQPQHF; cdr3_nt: TGTGCCAGCAGTGACCGGGGAGGTCAGCCCCAGCATTTT
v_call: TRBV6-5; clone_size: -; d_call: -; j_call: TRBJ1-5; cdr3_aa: CASSQTSSSNQPQHF; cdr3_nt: TGTGCCAGCAGTCAGACTAGTAGCAGCAATCAGCCCCAGCATTTT
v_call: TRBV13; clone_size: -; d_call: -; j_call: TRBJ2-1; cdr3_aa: CASSLRRGPSYNEQFF; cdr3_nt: TGTGCCAGCAGCTTAAGGCGGGGGCCCTCCTACAATGAGCAGTTCTTC
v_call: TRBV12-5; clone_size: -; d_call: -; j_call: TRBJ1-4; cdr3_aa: CASANQGSEKLFF; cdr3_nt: TGTGCTAGTGCCAACCAGGGGAGCGAAAAACTGTTTTTT
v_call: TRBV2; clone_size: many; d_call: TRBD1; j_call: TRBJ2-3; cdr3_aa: CASGDSFTDTQYF; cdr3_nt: TGTGCCAGCGGGGACAGCTTCACAGATACGCAGTATTTT
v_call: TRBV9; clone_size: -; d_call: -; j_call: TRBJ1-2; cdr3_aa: CASSFDNRGGYTF; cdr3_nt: TGTGCCAGCAGCTTCGACAATCGTGGTGGCTACACCTTC
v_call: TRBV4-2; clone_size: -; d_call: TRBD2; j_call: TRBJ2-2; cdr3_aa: CASSQETSGGAVSGELFF; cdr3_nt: TGTGCCAGCAGCCAAGAGACTAGCGGGGGGGCCGTGTCCGGGGAGCTGTTTTTT
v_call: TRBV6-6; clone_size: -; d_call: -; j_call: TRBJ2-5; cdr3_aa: CASSYVRRETQYF; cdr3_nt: TGTGCCAGCAGTTACGTCAGAAGGGAGACCCAGTACTTC
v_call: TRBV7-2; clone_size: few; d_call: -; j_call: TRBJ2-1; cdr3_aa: CASSLSFGNEQFF; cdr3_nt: TGTGCCAGCAGCTTAAGTTTCGGGAATGAGCAGTTCTTC
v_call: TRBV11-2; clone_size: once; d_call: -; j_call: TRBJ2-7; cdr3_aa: CASSSGRGSYEQYF; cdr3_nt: TGTGCCAGCAGCTCCGGCCGGGGGTCCTACGAGCAGTACTTC
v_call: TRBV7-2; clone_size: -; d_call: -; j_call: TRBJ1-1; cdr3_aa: CASSPGGMMNTEAFF; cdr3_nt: TGTGCCAGCAGCCCGGGCGGGATGATGAACACTGAAGCTTTCTTT
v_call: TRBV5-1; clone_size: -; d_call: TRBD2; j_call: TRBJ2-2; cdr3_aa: CASSLMTSGTGELFF; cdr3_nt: TGCGCCAGCAGCTTGATGACTAGCGGCACCGGGGAGCTGTTTTTT
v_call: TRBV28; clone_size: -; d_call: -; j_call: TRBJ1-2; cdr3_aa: CASSLWGAAGYTF; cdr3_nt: TGTGCCAGCAGTTTATGGGGGGCCGCTGGCTACACCTTC
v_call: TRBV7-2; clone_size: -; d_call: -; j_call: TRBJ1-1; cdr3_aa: CASSRPLNTEAFF; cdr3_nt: TGTGCCAGCAGCCGCCCCCTGAACACTGAAGCTTTCTTT
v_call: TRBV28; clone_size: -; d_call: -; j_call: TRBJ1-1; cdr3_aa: CASSLRAEAFF; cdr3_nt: TGTGCCAGCAGTTTACGCGCTGAAGCTTTCTTT
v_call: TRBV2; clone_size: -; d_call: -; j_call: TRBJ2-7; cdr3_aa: CASSEGPRYEQYF; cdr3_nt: TGTGCCAGCAGTGAGGGACCCCGATACGAGCAGTACTTC
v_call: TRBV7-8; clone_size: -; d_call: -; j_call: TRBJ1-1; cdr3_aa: CASSLGHLVTEAFF; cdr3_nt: TGTGCCAGCAGCTTAGGACACCTAGTCACTGAAGCTTTCTTT
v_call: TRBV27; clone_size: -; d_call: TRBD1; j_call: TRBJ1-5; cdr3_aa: CASRAGTGANQPQHF; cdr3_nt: TGTGCCAGCCGGGCCGGGACAGGGGCCAATCAGCCCCAGCATTTT
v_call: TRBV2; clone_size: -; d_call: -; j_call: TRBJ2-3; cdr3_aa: CASSEVGGLTPGTQYF; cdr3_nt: TGTGCCAGCAGTGAAGTAGGGGGACTAACACCTGGCACGCAGTATTTT
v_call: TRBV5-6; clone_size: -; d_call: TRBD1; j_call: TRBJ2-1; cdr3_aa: CASSLLGQGTRDEQFF; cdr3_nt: TGTGCCAGCAGCTTGTTGGGACAGGGGACTAGAGATGAGCAGTTCTTC
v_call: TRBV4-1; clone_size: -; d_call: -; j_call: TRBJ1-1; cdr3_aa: CASRKQLNTEAFF; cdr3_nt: TGCGCCAGCAGAAAGCAGTTGAACACTGAAGCTTTCTTT
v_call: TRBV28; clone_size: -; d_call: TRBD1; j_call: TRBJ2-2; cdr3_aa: CASSSTGVGELFF; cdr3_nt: TGTGCCAGCAGTTCTACAGGGGTCGGGGAGCTGTTTTTT
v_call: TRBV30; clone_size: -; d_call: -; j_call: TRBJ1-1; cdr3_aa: CAWSPDSFGTEAFF; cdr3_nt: TGTGCCTGGAGCCCTGACAGTTTCGGCACTGAAGCTTTCTTT
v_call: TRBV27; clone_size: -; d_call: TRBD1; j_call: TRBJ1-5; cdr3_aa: CASRTSGTVYQPQHF; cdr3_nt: TGTGCCAGCAGGACGTCCGGGACAGTATATCAGCCCCAGCATTTT
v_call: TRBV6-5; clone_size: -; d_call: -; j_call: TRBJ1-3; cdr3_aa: CASSRGSGNTIYF; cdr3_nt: TGTGCCAGCAGCCGGGGCTCTGGAAACACCATATATTTT
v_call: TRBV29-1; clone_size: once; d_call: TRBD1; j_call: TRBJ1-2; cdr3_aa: CSVEGRGRGYGYTF; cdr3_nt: TGCAGCGTTGAAGGGAGGGGGCGGGGGTATGGCTACACCTTC
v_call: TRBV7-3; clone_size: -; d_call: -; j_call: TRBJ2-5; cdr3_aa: CASSLGLSSEETQYF; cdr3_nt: TGTGCCAGCAGCTTAGGGTTGTCTAGCGAAGAGACCCAGTACTTC
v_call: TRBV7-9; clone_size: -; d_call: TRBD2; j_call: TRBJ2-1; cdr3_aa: CASSSSGDSYNEQFF; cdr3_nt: TGTGCCAGCAGCTCAAGCGGGGACTCCTACAATGAGCAGTTCTTC
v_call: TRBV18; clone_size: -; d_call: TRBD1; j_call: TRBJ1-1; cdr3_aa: CASSPTQGDNTEAFF; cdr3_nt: TGTGCCAGCTCACCTACTCAGGGGGATAACACTGAAGCTTTCTTT
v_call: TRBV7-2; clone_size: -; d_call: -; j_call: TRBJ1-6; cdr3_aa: CASSLELAPLHF; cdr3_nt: TGTGCCAGCAGCTTAGAACTGGCACCCCTCCACTTT
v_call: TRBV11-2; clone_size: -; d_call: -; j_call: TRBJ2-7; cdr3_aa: CASSFLVGPRDEQYF; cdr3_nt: TGTGCCAGCAGCTTTCTCGTAGGACCTCGGGACGAGCAGTACTTC
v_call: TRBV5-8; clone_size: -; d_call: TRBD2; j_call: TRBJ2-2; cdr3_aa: CASSLAGGTTNTGELFF; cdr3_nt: TGTGCCAGCAGCTTAGCGGGGGGGACAACGAACACCGGGGAGCTGTTTTTT
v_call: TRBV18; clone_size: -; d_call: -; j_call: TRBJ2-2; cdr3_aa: CASSPLSRFNTGELFF; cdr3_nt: TGTGCCAGCTCACCACTCTCCAGGTTTAACACCGGGGAGCTGTTTTTT
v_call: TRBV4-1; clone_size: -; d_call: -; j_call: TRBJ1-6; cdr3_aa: CASSQGWVGGNSPLHF; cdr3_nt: TGCGCCAGCAGCCAAGGATGGGTGGGGGGAAATTCACCCCTCCACTTT
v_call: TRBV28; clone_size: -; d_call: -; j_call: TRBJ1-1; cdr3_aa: CASSLPLGLGNTEAFF; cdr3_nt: TGTGCCAGCAGTTTACCCCTGGGGTTAGGGAACACTGAAGCTTTCTTT
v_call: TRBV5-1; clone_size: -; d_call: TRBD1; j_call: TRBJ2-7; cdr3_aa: CASSLRDRGRVGEQYF; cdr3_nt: TGCGCCAGCAGCCTACGTGACAGGGGAAGAGTCGGCGAGCAGTACTTC
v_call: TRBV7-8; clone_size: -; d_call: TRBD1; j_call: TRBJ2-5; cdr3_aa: CASSTTRTGETQYF; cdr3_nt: TGTGCCAGCAGCACAACGAGGACAGGGGAGACCCAGTACTTC
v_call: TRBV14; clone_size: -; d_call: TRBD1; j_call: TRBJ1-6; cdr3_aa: CASSPRQGAHSPLHF; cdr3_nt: TGTGCCAGCAGCCCCAGACAGGGGGCCCATTCACCCCTCCACTTT
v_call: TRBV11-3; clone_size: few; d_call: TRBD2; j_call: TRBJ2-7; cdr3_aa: CASSSGLAGDNEQYF; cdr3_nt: TGTGCCAGCAGCTCCGGACTAGCGGGGGACAACGAGCAGTACTTC
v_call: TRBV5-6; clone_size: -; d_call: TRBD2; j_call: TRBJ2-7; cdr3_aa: CASSLAGLAGDFYEQYF; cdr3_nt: TGTGCCAGCAGCTTGGCCGGACTAGCGGGGGATTTCTACGAGCAGTACTTC
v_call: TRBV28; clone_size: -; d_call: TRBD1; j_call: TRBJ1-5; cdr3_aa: CASSRRGLGSNQPQHF; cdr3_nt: TGTGCCAGCAGTCGCAGGGGGCTGGGGAGCAATCAGCCCCAGCATTTT
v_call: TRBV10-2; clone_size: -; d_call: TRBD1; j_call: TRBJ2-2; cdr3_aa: CASSERDRGTGELFF; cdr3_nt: TGCGCCAGCAGTGAGCGGGACAGGGGAACCGGGGAGCTGTTTTTT
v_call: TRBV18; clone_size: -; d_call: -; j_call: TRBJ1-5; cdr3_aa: CASSPGQQANQPQHF; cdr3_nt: TGTGCCAGCTCACCCGGACAGCAGGCGAATCAGCCCCAGCATTTT
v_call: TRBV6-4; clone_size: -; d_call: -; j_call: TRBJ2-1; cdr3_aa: CATSLDPSSYNEQFF; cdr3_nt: TGTGCCACCTCACTCGACCCGAGCTCCTACAATGAGCAGTTCTTC
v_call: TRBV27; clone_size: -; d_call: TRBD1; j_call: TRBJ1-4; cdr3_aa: CASSRTGRRVTNEKLFF; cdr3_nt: TGTGCCAGCAGTCGGACAGGGCGGAGGGTTACTAATGAAAAACTGTTTTTT
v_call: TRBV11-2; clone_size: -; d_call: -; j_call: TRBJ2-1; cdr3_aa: CASSLDRGGQFF; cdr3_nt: TGTGCCAGCAGCTTAGATCGGGGTGGGCAGTTCTTC
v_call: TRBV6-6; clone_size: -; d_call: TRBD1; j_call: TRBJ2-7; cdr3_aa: CASSGTGPYEQYF; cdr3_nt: TGTGCCAGCAGTGGGACAGGGCCCTACGAGCAGTACTTC
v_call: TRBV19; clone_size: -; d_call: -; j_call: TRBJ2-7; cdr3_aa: CASSIDQSTGGDEQYF; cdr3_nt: TGTGCCAGTAGTATAGACCAAAGTACAGGTGGCGACGAGCAGTACTTC